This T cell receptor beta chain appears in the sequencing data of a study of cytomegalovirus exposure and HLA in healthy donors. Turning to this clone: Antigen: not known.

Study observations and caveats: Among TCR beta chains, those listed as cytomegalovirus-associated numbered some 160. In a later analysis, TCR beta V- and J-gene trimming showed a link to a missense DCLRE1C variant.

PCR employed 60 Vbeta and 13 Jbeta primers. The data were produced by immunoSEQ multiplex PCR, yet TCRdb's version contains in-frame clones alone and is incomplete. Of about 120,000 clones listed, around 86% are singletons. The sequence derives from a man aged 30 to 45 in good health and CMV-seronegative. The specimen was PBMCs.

The CDR3, as DNA: TGTGCCAGCAGCTTAGAAGGGGACAGCTCCTACGAGCAGTACTTC. Translation gives CASSLEGDSSYEQYF. This sequence joins TRBV7-2 and TRBJ2-7; 7 bases agree with TRBD1. Germline CDR1 reads SGHTA; CDR2 reads FQGNSA. V dropped 1 base and J dropped 0; count of bases not matched to a gene: 3. The length of the CDR3 is 15 residues.